The clone carrying this T cell receptor beta chain was detected many times. The data derive from a study of early T cells in non-severe SARS-CoV-2 infection. As part of library construction, unique molecular identifiers were attached to individual cDNA molecules. Each CDR3 protein gets one entry after TCRdb re-called the 5' RACE reads with MiXCR. This sample yields around 30,000 distinct CDR3 sequences, of which approximately 5.1% are seen a single time; more than 20% belongs to the top ten. The origin of this receptor is an adult who was a healthcare worker with PCR-confirmed SARS-CoV-2 infection or an uninfected control (not recorded which). What was sequenced was whole blood.

The CDR3 DNA is TGTGCCAGCACCGGTACCACCGGGGAGCTGTTTTTT. Translating it yields CASTGTTGELFF. The chain joins TRBV25-1 to TRBJ2-2, with unresolved D. V shed 7 bases and J shed 4 bases, with 7 bases lying between them. The CDR3 runs to 12 residues. Germline V lookup: CDR1 MGHDK, CDR2 SYGVNS.